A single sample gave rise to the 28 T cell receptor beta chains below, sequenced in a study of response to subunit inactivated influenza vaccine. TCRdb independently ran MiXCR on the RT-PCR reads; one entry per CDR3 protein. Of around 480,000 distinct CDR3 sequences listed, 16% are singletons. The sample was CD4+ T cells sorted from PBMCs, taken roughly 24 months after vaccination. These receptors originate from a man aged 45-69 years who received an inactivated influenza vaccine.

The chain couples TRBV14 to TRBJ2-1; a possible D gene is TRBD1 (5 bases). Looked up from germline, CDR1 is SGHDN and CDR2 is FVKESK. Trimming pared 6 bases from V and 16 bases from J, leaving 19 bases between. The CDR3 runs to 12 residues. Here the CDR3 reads CASSQQELSIFF. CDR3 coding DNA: TGTGCCAGCAGTCAACAGGAGCTTTCTATCTTCTTC.

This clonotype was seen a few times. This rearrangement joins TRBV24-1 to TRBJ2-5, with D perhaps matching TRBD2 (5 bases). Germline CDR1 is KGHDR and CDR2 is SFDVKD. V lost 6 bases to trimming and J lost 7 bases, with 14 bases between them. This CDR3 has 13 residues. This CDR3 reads CATSSSGEGTQYF. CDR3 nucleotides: TGTGCCACCAGTAGTTCGGGCGAGGGGACCCAGTACTTC.

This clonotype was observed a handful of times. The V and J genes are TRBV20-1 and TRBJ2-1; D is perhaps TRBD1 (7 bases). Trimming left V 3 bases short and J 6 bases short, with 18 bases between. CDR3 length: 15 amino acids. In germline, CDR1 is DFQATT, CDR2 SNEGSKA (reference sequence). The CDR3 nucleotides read TGCAGTGCTAGGGTATTGGAGGGGGCGACCAATGAGCAGTTCTTC. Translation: CSARVLEGATNEQFF.

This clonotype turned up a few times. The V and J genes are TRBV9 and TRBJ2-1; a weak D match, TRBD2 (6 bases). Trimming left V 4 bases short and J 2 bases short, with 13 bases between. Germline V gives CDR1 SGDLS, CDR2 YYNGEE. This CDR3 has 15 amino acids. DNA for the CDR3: TGTGCCAGCAGCCCCGGGTTAGCGGCCTACAATGAGCAGTTCTTC. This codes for CASSPGLAAYNEQFF.

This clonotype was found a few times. This CDR3 reads CASSQEVGFANTGELFF. In DNA form, the CDR3 reads TGTGCCAGCAGCCAAGAAGTTGGGTTCGCGAACACCGGGGAGCTGTTTTTT. The chain has TRBV4-2 and TRBJ2-2; D unclear. CDR3 size: 17 residues. Germline lookup yields CDR1 LGHNA and CDR2 YNFKEQ. The ends were cut back, 0 bases at V and 0 bases at J, with 11 bases in the middle.

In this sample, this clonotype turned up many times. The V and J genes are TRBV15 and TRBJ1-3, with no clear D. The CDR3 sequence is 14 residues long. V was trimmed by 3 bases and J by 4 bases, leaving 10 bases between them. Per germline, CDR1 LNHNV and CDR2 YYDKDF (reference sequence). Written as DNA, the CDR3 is TGTGCCACCAGCAGGGGATTAAACGGAAACACCATATATTTT. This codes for CATSRGLNGNTIYF.

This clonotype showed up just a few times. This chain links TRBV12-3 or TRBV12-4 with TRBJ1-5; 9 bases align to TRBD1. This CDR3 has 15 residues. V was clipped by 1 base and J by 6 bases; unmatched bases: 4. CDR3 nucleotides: TGTGCCAGCAGTTTAGGGACAGGGGTGAGTCAGCCCCAGCATTTT. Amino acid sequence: CASSLGTGVSQPQHF.

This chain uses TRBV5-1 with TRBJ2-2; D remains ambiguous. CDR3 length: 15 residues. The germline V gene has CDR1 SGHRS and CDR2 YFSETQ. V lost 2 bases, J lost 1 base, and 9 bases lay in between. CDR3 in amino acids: CASSFPEKNTGELFF. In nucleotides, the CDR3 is TGCGCCAGCAGCTTCCCGGAGAAGAACACCGGGGAGCTGTTTTTT.

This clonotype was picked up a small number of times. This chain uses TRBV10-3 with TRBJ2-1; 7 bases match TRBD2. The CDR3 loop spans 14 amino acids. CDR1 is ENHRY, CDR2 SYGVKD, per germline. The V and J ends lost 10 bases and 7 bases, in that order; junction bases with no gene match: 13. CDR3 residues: CATGLAGVLNEQFF. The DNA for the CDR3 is TGTGCCACCGGGCTGGCGGGAGTCTTAAATGAGCAGTTCTTC.

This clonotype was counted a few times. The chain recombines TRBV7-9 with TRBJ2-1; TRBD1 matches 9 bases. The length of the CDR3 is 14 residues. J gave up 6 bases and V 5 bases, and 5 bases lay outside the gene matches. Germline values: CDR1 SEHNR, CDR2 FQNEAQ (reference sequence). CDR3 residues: CASSTYRGRNEQFF. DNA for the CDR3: TGTGCCAGCAGCACTTACAGGGGGCGCAATGAGCAGTTCTTC.

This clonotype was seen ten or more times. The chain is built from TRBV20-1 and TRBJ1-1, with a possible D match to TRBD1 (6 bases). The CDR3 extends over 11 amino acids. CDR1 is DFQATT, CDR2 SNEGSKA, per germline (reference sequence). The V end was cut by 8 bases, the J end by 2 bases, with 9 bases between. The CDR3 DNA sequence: TGCAGTCCCAGGGGAAACACTGAAGCTTTCTTT. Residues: CSPRGNTEAFF.

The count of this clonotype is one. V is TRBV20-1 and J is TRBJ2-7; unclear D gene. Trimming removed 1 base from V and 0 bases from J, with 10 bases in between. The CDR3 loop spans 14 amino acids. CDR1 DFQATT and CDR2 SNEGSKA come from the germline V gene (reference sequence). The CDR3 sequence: CSARVMGSSYEQYF. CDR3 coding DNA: TGCAGTGCTAGAGTAATGGGAAGCTCCTACGAGCAGTACTTC.

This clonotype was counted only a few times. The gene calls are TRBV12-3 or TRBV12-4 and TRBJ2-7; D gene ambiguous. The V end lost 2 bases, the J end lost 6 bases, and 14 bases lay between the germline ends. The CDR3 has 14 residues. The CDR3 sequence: CASSLRIVVGEQYF. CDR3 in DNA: TGTGCCAGCAGTTTACGTATCGTGGTTGGCGAGCAGTACTTC.

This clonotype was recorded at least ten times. CDR3 protein: CASSQELPGLAGLYNEQFF. The DNA for the CDR3 is TGTGCCAGCAGCCAGGAACTCCCGGGACTAGCGGGACTCTACAATGAGCAGTTCTTC. The chain uses TRBV4-2 and TRBJ2-1; 13 bases are a match to TRBD2. The CDR3 extends over 19 amino acids. In germline, CDR1 is LGHNA, CDR2 YNFKEQ. V was pared by 3 bases and J by 3 bases, with 11 bases of the junction left unmatched.

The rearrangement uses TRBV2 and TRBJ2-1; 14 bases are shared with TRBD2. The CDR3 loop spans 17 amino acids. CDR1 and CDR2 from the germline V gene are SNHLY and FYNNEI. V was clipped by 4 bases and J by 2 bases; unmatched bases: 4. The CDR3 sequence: CASSGTSGRIAYNEQFF. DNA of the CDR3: TGTGCCAGCAGTGGGACTAGCGGGAGGATCGCCTACAATGAGCAGTTCTTC.

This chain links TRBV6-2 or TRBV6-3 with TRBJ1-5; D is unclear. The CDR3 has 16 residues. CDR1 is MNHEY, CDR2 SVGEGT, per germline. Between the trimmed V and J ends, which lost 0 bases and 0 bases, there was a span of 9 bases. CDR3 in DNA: TGTGCCAGCAGTTACTCCAGAGAACTTAGCAATCAGCCCCAGCATTTT. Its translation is CASSYSRELSNQPQHF.

The CDR3 region has the DNA TGTGCCAGCAGCACCGGGACAGGGGGGCATGAGCAGTTCTTC. Translated, it gives CASSTGTGGHEQFF. This sequence joins TRBV7-3 and TRBJ2-1; 11 bases align to TRBD1. The germline V gene encodes CDR1 SGHTA and CDR2 FQGTGA. The CDR3 length is 14 residues. The trim removed 5 bases at V and 8 bases at J, leaving 5 bases unmatched.

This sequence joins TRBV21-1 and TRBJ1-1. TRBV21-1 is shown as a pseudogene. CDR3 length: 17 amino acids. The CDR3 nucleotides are TGTGCCAGCAGCTCCCGCCCAAGCGGACTCTCGAACACTGAAGCTTTCTTT. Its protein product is CASSSRPSGLSNTEAFF.

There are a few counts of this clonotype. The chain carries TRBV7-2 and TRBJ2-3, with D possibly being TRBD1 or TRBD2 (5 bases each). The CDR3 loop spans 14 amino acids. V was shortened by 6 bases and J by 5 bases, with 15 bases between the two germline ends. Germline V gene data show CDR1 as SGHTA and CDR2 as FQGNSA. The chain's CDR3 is CASRRAGTGDTQYF. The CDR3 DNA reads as TGTGCCAGCAGACGGGCCGGGACGGGAGATACGCAGTATTTT.

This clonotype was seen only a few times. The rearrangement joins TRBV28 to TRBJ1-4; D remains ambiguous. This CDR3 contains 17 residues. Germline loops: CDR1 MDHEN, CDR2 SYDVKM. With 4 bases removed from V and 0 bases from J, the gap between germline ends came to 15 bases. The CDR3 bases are TGTGCCAGCAGTTCATTCCCGACGGATGCAACTAATGAAAAACTGTTTTTT. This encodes CASSSFPTDATNEKLFF. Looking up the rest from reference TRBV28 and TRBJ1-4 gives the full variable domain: DVKVTQSSRYLVKRTGEKVFLECVQDMDHENMFWYRQDPGLGLRLIYFSYDVKMKEKGDIPEGYSVSREKKERFSLILESASTNQTSMYLCASSSFPTDATNEKLFFGSGTQLSVL.

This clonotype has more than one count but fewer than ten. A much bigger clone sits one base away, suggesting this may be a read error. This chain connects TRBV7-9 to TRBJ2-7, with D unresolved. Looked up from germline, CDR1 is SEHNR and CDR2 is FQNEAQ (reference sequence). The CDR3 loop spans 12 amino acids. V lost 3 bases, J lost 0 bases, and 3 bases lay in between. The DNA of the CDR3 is TGTGCCAGCAGCTTTGACTCCTACGAGCAGTACTTC. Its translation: CASSFDSYEQYF.

CDR3 protein: CASSEERDGELFF. The CDR3 bases are TGTGCCAGCAGTGAAGAAAGGGACGGGGAGCTGTTTTTT. This chain uses TRBV2 with TRBJ2-2; D is unresolved. CDR3 length equals 13 residues. Germline CDR1 and CDR2: SNHLY and FYNNEI. Trimming stripped 1 base from V and 7 bases from J, with 7 bases between.

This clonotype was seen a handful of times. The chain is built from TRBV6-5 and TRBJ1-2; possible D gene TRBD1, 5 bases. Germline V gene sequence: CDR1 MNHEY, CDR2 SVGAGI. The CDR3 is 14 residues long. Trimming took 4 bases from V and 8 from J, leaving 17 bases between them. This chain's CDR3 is CASSSPRGSGGYTF. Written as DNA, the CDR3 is TGTGCCAGCAGTTCCCCCCGGGGGAGCGGAGGCTACACCTTC.

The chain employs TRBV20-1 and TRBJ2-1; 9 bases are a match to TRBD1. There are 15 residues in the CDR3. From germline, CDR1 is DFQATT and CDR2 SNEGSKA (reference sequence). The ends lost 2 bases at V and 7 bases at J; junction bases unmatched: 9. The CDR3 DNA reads TGCAGTGCTAGACCAACAGGGGGCGCCGAAAATGAGCAGTTCTTC. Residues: CSARPTGGAENEQFF.

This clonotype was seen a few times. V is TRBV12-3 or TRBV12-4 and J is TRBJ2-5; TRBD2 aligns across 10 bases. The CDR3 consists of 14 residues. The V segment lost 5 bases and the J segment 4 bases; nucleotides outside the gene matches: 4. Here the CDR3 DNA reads TGTGCCAGCAGTAAGCGGGAGGGCCGAGAGACCCAGTACTTC. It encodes CASSKREGRETQYF.

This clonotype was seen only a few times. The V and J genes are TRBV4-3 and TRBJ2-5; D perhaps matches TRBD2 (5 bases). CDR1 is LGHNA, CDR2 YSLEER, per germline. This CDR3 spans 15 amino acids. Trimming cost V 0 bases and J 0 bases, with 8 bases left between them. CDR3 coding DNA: TGCGCCAGCAGCCAAGAGAGAGGGTACCAAGAGACCCAGTACTTC. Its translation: CASSQERGYQETQYF.

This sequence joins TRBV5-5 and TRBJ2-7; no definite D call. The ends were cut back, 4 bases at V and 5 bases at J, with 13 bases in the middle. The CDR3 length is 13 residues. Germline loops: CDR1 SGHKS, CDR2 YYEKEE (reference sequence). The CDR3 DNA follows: TGTGCCAGCAGCCTCTACCTGATCCACGAGCAGTACTTC. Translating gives CASSLYLIHEQYF.

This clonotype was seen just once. This CDR3 is CASSLIGSNYGYTF. CDR3 DNA sequence: TGTGCCAGCAGCTTAATAGGTTCTAACTATGGCTACACCTTC. V is TRBV7-9 and J is TRBJ1-2; D call uncertain. The V gene's germline CDR1 is SEHNR and CDR2 FQNEAQ (reference sequence). Trimming left V 2 bases short and J 0 bases short, with 7 bases between. The CDR3 loop spans 14 amino acids.